Included here is one TCR beta chain sequence, with context. Its antigen is still unknown. No much larger clone exists at a distance of one base, and base qualities are not known. The CDR3 regions of human TCRbeta chains were subjected to immunosequencing. The authors' analysis ran thus. Repertoire TCRs were matched against a reference library of SARS-CoV-2-specific TCRs generated with the MIRA antigen-specificity platform. Breadth was defined as the fraction of unique TCRs that were SARS-CoV-2-associated, and depth was defined as the fraction of total T cells that were SARS-CoV-2-associated. Using the MIRA data, every spike-specific TCR was mapped to the spike region that the TCR reacted to and assigned to either a CD4 or a CD8 class. Log10-transformed breadth and depth values were compared by one-way ANOVA with Sidak's multiple comparisons tests. In its TCRdb copy, this immuneACCESS table keeps in-frame sequences only and misses some clones. Where compared with another copy, unresolved V genes explain less than half of these, and the others have no known cause. V, J and clone size derive from that table, while D and trimming were established from the DNA sequence. The sample table shows some 56,000 clones, and over 75% are seen once. Approximately 16% of the sample rests with the top ten.

This specimen comes from a study of T cell responses to AZD1222 COVID-19 vaccine (dated by TCRdb to the early 2020s). Some background on the complete study: AZD1222 recipients with second doses at about 4 weeks or about 12 weeks were pooled, because spike-specific TCR depth and breadth did not differ between schedules. A total of 230 to 250 trial participants underwent TCR sequencing, of whom about 210 received two doses of AZD1222 and about 26 received two doses of the MenACWY control vaccine. Trial participants were enrolled by age into 18-55, 56-69 and 70-plus year subgroups, with roughly 160, 29 and 62 TCR-sequenced participants respectively. What the authors observed across the whole study: Because no day 14 peak-response samples were available, the repertoires could be characterized only after the peak T cell response. CD4 TCRs associated with the vaccine covered the entire spike protein, and the dominant responses were in regions 160-218 and 743-854. The 56-69-year group was small, and its depth increase did not reach significance, likely because of low power. A significant rise in spike-specific TCR breadth and depth was observed after two AZD1222 doses relative to day 0 and relative to MenACWY recipients. Epitopes outside the regions mutated in the B.1.351 and B.1.1.7 variants were reportedly recognized by nearly half of the unique spike-specific TCRs. Conclusions about previously exposed vaccinees are limited because only a handful of AZD1222 recipients were SARS-CoV-2 seropositive at baseline. Participants were mostly white British and included more females than males, and it was suggested by the authors that clonal diversity may have been underestimated.

The sample's time point label, decoded: baseline before first vaccination. Vaccinee samples came from UK trials COV001 and COV002, including a single-blind randomized controlled phase 2/3 trial of AZD1222 (ChAdOx1 nCoV-19) in healthy adults. For TCRbeta chain sequencing, PBMC samples were collected from trial participants at day 0 and at day 28 after the second dose. From the germline V gene, CDR1 is MDHEN and CDR2 is SYDVKM. At the junction V is shortened by 4 bases and J by 3 bases, with 19 bases in between. The CDR3 runs 17 residues from the cysteine to the phenylalanine. Only the CDR3 region is kept as DNA, spanning 51 bases read in frame from base 1.

This specimen consisted of peripheral blood, obtained on day 0 of AZD1222 vaccination. The receptor's source is an adult in good health. Recombination connected TRBV28 to TRBJ1-3, with a weak D call of TRBD1 (6 bases match). Read as DNA, the sequence is TGTGCCAGCAGTTCTCCGGGGGCGCGAGGAAGTGGAAACACCATATATTTT. Translated, it gives CASSSPGARGSGNTIYF.